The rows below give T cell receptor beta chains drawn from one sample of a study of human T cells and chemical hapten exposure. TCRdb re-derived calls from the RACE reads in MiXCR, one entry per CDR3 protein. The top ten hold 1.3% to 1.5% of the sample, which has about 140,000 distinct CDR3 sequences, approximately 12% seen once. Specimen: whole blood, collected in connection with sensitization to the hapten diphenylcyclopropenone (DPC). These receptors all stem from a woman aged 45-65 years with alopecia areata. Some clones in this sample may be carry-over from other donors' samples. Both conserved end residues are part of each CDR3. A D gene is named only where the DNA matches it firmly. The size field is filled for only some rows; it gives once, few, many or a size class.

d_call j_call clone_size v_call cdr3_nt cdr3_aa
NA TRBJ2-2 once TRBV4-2 TGTGCCAGCAGCCCCCTCTCGGAAGGGGGAAGGACCGGGGAGCTGTTTTTT CASSPLSEGGRTGELFF
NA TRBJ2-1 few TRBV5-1 TGCGCCAGCAGCTTGGACGGGAGATCCTACAATGAGCAGTTCTTC CASSLDGRSYNEQFF
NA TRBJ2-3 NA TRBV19 TGTGCCAGCAAAGGGAGACTACCTTATAACACAGATACGCAGTATTTT CASKGRLPYNTDTQYF
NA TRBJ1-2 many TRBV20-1 TGCAGTGCTAGAGCCGCGGGGTCCTACTATGGCTACACCTTC CSARAAGSYYGYTF
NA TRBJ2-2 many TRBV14 TGTGCCAGCAGCCAAGTTTTTGCCGGGGAGCTGTTTTTT CASSQVFAGELFF
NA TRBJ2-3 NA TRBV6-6 TGTGCCAGCAGCAAACAAGATACGCAGTATTTT CASSKQDTQYF
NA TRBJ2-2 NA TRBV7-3 TGTGCCAGCAGCCGCACCGGGAACACCGGGGAGCTGTTTTTT CASSRTGNTGELFF
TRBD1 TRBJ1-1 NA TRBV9 TGTGCCAGCAGCGTAAGCCAGGGGGCGAACACTGAAGCTTTCTTT CASSVSQGANTEAFF
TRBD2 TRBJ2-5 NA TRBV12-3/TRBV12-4 TGTGCCAGCACAGGACTAGCGGGTCAAGAGACCCAGTACTTC CASTGLAGQETQYF
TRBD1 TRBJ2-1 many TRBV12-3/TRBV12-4 TGTGCCAGCAGAGGGACAGGGCACAATGAGCAGTTCTTC CASRGTGHNEQFF
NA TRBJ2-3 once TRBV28 TGTGCCAGCAGCCTCGGGACTGTAATAAATACGCAGTATTTT CASSLGTVINTQYF
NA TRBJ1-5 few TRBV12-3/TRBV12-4 TGTGCCAGCAGCCGTGACGGTTCCCCTTGGGGCAATCAGCCCCAGCATTTT CASSRDGSPWGNQPQHF
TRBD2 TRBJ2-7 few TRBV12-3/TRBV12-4 TGTGCCAGCACTCTGGGAGGGTTCGAGCAGTACTTC CASTLGGFEQYF
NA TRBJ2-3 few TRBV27 TGTGCCAGCAGTTTCCAAACTTCAGGGGCCCAGTATTTT CASSFQTSGAQYF
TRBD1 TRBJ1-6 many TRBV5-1 TGCGCCAGCAGCACCCGACAGGGCCATAATTCACCCCTCCACTTT CASSTRQGHNSPLHF
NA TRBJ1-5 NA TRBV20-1 TGCAGTGCTAGAGGTCCGGACGGTAACAATCAGCCCCAGCATTTT CSARGPDGNNQPQHF
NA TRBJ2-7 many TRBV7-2 TGTGCCAGCAGCTTGCACTACGAGCAGTACTTC CASSLHYEQYF
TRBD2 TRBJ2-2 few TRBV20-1 TGCAGTGCTTCCGGGACTAGCGGGAGGATCACCGGGGAGCTGTTTTTT CSASGTSGRITGELFF
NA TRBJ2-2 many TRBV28 TGTGCCAGCCTAAGGTTCCCCGGGGAGCTGTTTTTT CASLRFPGELFF
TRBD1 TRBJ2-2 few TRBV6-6 TGTGCCAGCAGTCGGACAGGGGCGCCCCCGAGGGGCGGGGAGCTGTTTTTT CASSRTGAPPRGGELFF
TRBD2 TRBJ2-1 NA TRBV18 TGTGCCAGCTCACCAGGGACTAGCGAGTCGAATGAGCAGTTCTTC CASSPGTSESNEQFF
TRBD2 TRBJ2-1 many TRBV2 TGTGCCAGCAGTGAAAGGGCTAGCGGGAGAAGTTTGGATGAGCAGTTCTTC CASSERASGRSLDEQFF
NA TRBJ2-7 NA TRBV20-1 TGCAGTGCTACCGACAGGACCTACGAGCAGTACTTC CSATDRTYEQYF
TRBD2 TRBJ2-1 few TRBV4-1 TGCGCCAGCAGACCCCCCGGTAGCGGGAGTCGCAATGAGCAGTTCTTC CASRPPGSGSRNEQFF
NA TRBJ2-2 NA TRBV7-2 TGTGCCAGCAGCCAGGGACCATTTAACACCGGGGAGCTGTTTTTT CASSQGPFNTGELFF
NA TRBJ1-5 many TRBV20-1 TGCAGTGCTAGAGACCCCTTGGGCCAGCCCCAGCATTTT CSARDPLGQPQHF
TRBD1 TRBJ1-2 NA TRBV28 TGTGCCAGCAGTTTTCCCTCCGGGACAGGGTACGGCTACACCTTC CASSFPSGTGYGYTF
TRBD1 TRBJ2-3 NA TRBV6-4 TGTGCCAGCAGTGGCAGGGGGCAACGCGGGGATACGCAGTATTTT CASSGRGQRGDTQYF
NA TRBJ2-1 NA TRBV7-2 TGTGCCAGCAGTCAGACAAGGGTCCAGTTCTTC CASSQTRVQFF
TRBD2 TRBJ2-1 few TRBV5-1 TGCGCCACGACCCTAGCGGGAGGGCCGAATGAGCAGTTCTTC CATTLAGGPNEQFF
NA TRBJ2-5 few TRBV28 TGTGCCAGCAGTTTCCCCGCGTTGGAGACCCAGTACTTC CASSFPALETQYF
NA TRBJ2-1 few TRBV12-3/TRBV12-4 TGTGCCAGCAGTTTATGGGGGATCTCCTACAATGAGCAGTTCTTC CASSLWGISYNEQFF
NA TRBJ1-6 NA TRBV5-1 TGCGCCAGCAGCTCAATTGGAAGTAATTCACCCCTCCACTTT CASSSIGSNSPLHF
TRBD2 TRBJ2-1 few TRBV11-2 TGTGCCAGCAGCACTGGCGGGGGTGCGGGCAATGAGCAGTTCTTC CASSTGGGAGNEQFF
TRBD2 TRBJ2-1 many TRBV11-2 TGTGCCAGCAACGGGAGGATGCGCAATGAGCAGTTCTTC CASNGRMRNEQFF
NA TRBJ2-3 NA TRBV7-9 TGTGCCAGCAGCTCCCAGGGGGGTTTGGGCACAGATACGCAGTATTTT CASSSQGGLGTDTQYF
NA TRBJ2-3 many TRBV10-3 TGTGCCATCAGTGAGGTTGGGGGAAGCACAGATACGCAGTATTTT CAISEVGGSTDTQYF
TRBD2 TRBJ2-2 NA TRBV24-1 TGTTCCACCAGTGACTCCCATAGCGGGAGCACCGGGGAGCTGTTTTTT CSTSDSHSGSTGELFF
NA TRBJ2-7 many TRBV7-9 TGTGCCAGCAGCTTTGGGGGCGGCTACGAGCAGTACTTC CASSFGGGYEQYF
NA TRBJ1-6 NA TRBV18 TGTGCCAGCTCACCCACCGGGGCAGGGAGTAATTCACCCCTCCACTTT CASSPTGAGSNSPLHF
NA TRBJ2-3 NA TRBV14 TGTGCCAGCAGCCAAGAGGGGAGGCGCACAGATACGCAGTATTTT CASSQEGRRTDTQYF
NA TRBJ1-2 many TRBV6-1 TGTGCCAGCAGTGAACGGGGCGACTATGGCTACACCTTC CASSERGDYGYTF
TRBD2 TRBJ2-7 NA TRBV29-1 TGCAGCGTTGAAGATCGGGTTAGCGGGAGTGCTTACGAGCAGTACTTC CSVEDRVSGSAYEQYF
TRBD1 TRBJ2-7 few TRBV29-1 TGCAGCGGAAGGACAGGGACCTACGAGCAGTACTTC CSGRTGTYEQYF
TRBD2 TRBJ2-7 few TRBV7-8 TGTGCCAGCAGCTGGAAACTAGCGGGAGAGGACGAGCAGTACTTC CASSWKLAGEDEQYF
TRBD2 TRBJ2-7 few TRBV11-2 TGTGCCAGCAGCGCCGGGACTAGCGGGAGCCATGAGCAGTACTTC CASSAGTSGSHEQYF
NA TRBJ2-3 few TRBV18 TGTGCCAGCTCACCATTAGGGGAGGATACGCAGTATTTT CASSPLGEDTQYF
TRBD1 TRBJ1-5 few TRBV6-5 TGTGCCAGCAGTTACTCGGGACAGAACCCGAACGGGGGCAATCAGCCCCAGCATTTT CASSYSGQNPNGGNQPQHF
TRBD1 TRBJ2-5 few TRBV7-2 TGTGCCAGCAGCCCAGGGGGAGTCGAGACCCAGTACTTC CASSPGGVETQYF
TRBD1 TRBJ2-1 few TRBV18 TGTGCCAGCTCACCTTCCAGACAGGGGGCTAGAAATGAGCAGTTCTTC CASSPSRQGARNEQFF